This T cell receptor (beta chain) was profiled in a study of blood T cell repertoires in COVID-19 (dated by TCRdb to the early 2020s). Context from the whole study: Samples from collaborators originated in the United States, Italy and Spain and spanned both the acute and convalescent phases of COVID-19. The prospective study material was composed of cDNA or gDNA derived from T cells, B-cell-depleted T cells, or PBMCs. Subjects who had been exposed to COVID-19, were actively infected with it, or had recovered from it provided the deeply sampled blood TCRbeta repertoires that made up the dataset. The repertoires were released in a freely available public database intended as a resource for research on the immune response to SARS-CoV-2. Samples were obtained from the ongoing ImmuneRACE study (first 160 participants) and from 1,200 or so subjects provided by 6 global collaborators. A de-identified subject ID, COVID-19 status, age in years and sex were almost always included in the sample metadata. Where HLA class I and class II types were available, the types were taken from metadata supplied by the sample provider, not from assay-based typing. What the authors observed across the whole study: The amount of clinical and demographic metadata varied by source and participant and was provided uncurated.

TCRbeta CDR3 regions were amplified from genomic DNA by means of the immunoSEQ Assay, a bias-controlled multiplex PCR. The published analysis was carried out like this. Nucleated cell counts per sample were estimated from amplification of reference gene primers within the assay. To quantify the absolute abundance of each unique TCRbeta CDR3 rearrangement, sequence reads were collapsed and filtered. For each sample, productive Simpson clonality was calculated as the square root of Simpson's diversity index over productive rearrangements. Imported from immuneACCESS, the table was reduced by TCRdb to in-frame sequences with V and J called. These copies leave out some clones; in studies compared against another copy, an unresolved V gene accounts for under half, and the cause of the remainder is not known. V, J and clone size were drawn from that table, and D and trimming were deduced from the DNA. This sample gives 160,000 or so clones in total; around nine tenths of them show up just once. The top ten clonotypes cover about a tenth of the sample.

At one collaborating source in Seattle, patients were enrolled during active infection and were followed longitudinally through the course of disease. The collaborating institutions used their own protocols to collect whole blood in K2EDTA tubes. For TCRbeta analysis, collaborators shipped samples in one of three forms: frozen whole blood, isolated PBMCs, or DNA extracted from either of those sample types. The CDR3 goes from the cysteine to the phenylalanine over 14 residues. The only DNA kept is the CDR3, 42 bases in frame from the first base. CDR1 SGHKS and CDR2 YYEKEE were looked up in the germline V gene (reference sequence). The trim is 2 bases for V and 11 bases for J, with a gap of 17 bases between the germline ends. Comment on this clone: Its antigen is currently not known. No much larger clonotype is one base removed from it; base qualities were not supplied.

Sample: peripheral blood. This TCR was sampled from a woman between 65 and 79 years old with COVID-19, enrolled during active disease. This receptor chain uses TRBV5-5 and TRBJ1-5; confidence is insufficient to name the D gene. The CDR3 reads CASSLLTFRSAQHF. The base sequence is TGTGCCAGCAGCTTACTAACCTTCCGGTCAGCCCAGCATTTT.